A selection of T cell receptor beta chains follows, all from one sample in a study of cytomegalovirus exposure and HLA in healthy donors. The protocol was immunoSEQ multiplex PCR, while the TCRdb copy is restricted to in-frame clones and leaves out a portion. The data contain about 140,000 clones, about four fifths of them singletons. The sample taken for sequencing was PBMCs. The source is a man aged 18 to 29 in good health and CMV-seropositive. Both conserved end residues are part of each CDR3. D genes are given only for firm matches. Size is stated for part of the rows, as once, few or many counts, or as a class when the clone is expanded.

TRBV28	few	TRBJ2-7	TRBD2	CASSPWREVGYEQYF	TGTGCCAGCAGTCCCTGGCGGGAGGTGGGCTACGAGCAGTACTTC
TRBV7-9	few	TRBJ1-1	-	CASSLDMNTEAFF	TGTGCCAGCAGCTTAGATATGAACACTGAAGCTTTCTTT
TRBV7-6	-	TRBJ2-7	-	CASSPGPFQGQYF	TGTGCCAGCAGCCCTGGACCCTTCCAGGGGCAGTACTTC
TRBV27	-	TRBJ2-7	-	CASSLSSGYEQYF	TGTGCCAGCAGTTTAAGTTCCGGTTACGAGCAGTACTTC
TRBV7-3	-	TRBJ1-2	TRBD1	CASSSRQGGGYTF	TGTGCCAGCAGCTCTCGACAGGGTGGGGGCTACACCTTC
TRBV7-8	-	TRBJ1-2	-	CASSLVGGTSYGYTF	TGTGCCAGCAGCTTAGTCGGAGGGACCTCCTATGGCTACACCTTC
TRBV10-3	-	TRBJ1-5	-	CAISESGATRGNQPQHF	TGTGCCATCAGTGAGTCGGGGGCGACCCGGGGCAATCAGCCCCAGCATTTT
TRBV29-1	-	TRBJ2-7	-	CSVASQGRSYEQYF	TGCAGCGTTGCGTCACAGGGACGGTCCTACGAGCAGTACTTC
TRBV7-9	-	TRBJ1-4	-	CASSLVEGDNEKLFF	TGTGCCAGCAGCTTAGTCGAAGGGGATAATGAAAAACTGTTTTTT
TRBV5-4	-	TRBJ2-2	-	CASSPRGNTGELFF	TGTGCCAGCAGTCCTCGGGGAAACACCGGGGAGCTGTTTTTT
TRBV5-1	-	TRBJ2-1	TRBD1	CASSLRDRGLDEQFF	TGCGCCAGCAGCTTGCGGGACAGGGGTTTAGATGAGCAGTTCTTC
TRBV5-1	-	TRBJ1-4	TRBD1	CASSLGLGRGEKLFF	TGCGCCAGCAGCTTGGGTTTGGGCAGGGGGGAAAAACTGTTTTTT
TRBV4-1	-	TRBJ2-3	TRBD2	CASSRSKGLVSTDTQYF	TGCGCCAGCAGCCGATCAAAGGGACTAGTGAGCACAGATACGCAGTATTTT
TRBV28	-	TRBJ1-1	-	CASSNPSGGGDTEAFF	TGTGCCAGCAGTAACCCGTCCGGGGGAGGAGACACTGAAGCTTTCTTT
TRBV28	-	TRBJ2-3	TRBD2	CASTVGSGIGTDTQYF	TGTGCCAGCACCGTCGGTAGCGGGATCGGCACAGATACGCAGTATTTT
TRBV5-1	few	TRBJ1-1	-	CASSLGGGTEAFF	TGCGCCAGCAGCTTGGGGGGGGGCACTGAAGCTTTCTTT
TRBV19	-	TRBJ1-5	TRBD1	CASSMRTGRYFSNQPQHF	TGTGCCAGTAGTATGAGGACAGGGCGATACTTTAGCAATCAGCCCCAGCATTTT
TRBV7-3	-	TRBJ2-3	TRBD2	CASSPKGLAGGDTQYF	TGTGCCAGCAGCCCCAAGGGACTAGCGGGAGGCGATACGCAGTATTTT
TRBV5-8	-	TRBJ1-4	-	CASSLAGAEGEKLFF	TGTGCCAGCAGCTTGGCCGGGGCGGAGGGAGAAAAACTGTTTTTT
TRBV2	-	TRBJ2-1	TRBD2	CASREREGDNEQFF	TGTGCCAGCAGGGAGCGGGAGGGAGACAATGAGCAGTTCTTC
TRBV19	-	TRBJ1-2	-	CASSIVGGNGYTF	TGTGCCAGTAGTATAGTGGGAGGTAATGGCTACACCTTC
TRBV10-3	-	TRBJ1-3	-	CAISDTQGTGNTIYF	TGTGCCATCAGCGATACGCAGGGGACTGGAAACACCATATATTTT
TRBV25-1	-	TRBJ1-2	-	CASSEPGLGQGYTF	TGTGCCAGCAGCGAACCGGGACTGGGGCAAGGCTACACCTTC
TRBV4-2	-	TRBJ2-3	-	CASSQVEPDTDTQYF	TGTGCCAGCAGCCAAGTCGAGCCTGACACAGATACGCAGTATTTT
TRBV7-9	-	TRBJ1-5	-	CASSLADKNQPQHF	TGTGCCAGCAGCTTAGCGGACAAAAATCAGCCCCAGCATTTT
TRBV7-9	-	TRBJ2-1	TRBD2	CASSLATGGSWEQFF	TGTGCCAGCAGCTTAGCGACTGGCGGGAGTTGGGAGCAGTTCTTC
TRBV7-9	-	TRBJ1-2	-	CASSLDSRIYGYTF	TGTGCCAGCAGCTTGGACAGCAGGATCTATGGCTACACCTTC
TRBV6-1	few	TRBJ1-1	-	CASLQVEAFF	TGTGCCAGCTTACAGGTTGAAGCTTTCTTT
TRBV4-2	-	TRBJ2-1	TRBD2	CASSSRLAGEGNEQFF	TGTGCCAGCAGCTCCCGACTAGCGGGAGAGGGTAATGAGCAGTTCTTC
TRBV9	-	TRBJ2-5	TRBD2	CASSALIAGEPKTQYF	TGTGCCAGCAGCGCCCTTATAGCGGGAGAACCAAAGACCCAGTACTTC
TRBV5-8	few	TRBJ2-1	-	CASSQILLSSYNEQFF	TGTGCCAGCAGCCAAATCCTGTTGAGCTCCTACAATGAGCAGTTCTTC
TRBV19	-	TRBJ1-4	-	CASSIFVMAEKLFF	TGTGCCAGTAGTATTTTTGTTATGGCTGAAAAACTGTTTTTT
TRBV19	-	TRBJ2-6	TRBD1	CASSIGQGALGANVLTF	TGTGCCAGTAGTATCGGACAGGGGGCGCTTGGGGCCAACGTCCTGACTTTC
TRBV6-5	-	TRBJ2-7	-	CASSYDWRGSYEQYF	TGTGCCAGCAGTTACGACTGGCGAGGGTCCTACGAGCAGTACTTC